The rows below give T cell receptor beta chains drawn from one sample of a study of blood T cells in healthy people across ages. TCRdb re-analysed the 5' RACE reads in MiXCR, keeping a single row per CDR3 protein. The sample shows 800,000 to 900,000 distinct CDR3 sequences, 62% of them seen only once. Sample: blood. These receptors were taken from a man younger than 45 in good health. Both conserved end residues are part of each CDR3. D genes are given only for firm matches. Expanded clones are given a class, and other clones once, few, many or no size at all.

J gene,D gene,V gene,clone size,CDR3 DNA,CDR3 protein
TRBJ2-7,TRBD1,TRBV5-1,-,TGCGCCAGCAGCCCGAGGGACAGGTTTCGAGAGCAGTACTTC,CASSPRDRFREQYF
TRBJ2-1,-,TRBV6-2/TRBV6-3,-,TGTGCCAGCAGTTACTCGAGAGGATCTATTCACAATGAGCAGTTCTTC,CASSYSRGSIHNEQFF
TRBJ2-5,-,TRBV20-1,-,TGCAGTGCTAGTCGATCCCAAGAGACCCAGTACTTC,CSASRSQETQYF
TRBJ2-3,TRBD2,TRBV29-1,few,TGCAGCGTCCTGGGGGAGCGGGGGGTGAATACGCAGTATTTT,CSVLGERGVNTQYF
TRBJ2-1,-,TRBV27,-,TGTGCCAGTATTTGGGACTCCTACAATGAGCAGTTCTTC,CASIWDSYNEQFF
TRBJ2-2,-,TRBV29-1,-,TGCAGCGTTGGTGGGAGTTTTAACGGGGAGCTGTTTTTT,CSVGGSFNGELFF
TRBJ2-3,-,TRBV12-3/TRBV12-4,many,TGTGCCAGCAGTTTATCAGATACGCAGTATTTT,CASSLSDTQYF
TRBJ1-4,-,TRBV7-2,-,TGTGCCAGCAGCTCCTCGGGGTTTAATGAAAAACTGTTTTTT,CASSSSGFNEKLFF
TRBJ2-1,-,TRBV2,-,TGTGCCATACCGGGACCGAGCTCCTACAACGAGCAGTTCTTC,CAIPGPSSYNEQFF
TRBJ2-3,TRBD2,TRBV4-3,-,TGCGCCAGCAGACCACAGCGGGGTCGCACAGATACGCAGTATTTT,CASRPQRGRTDTQYF
TRBJ2-6,TRBD1,TRBV6-2/TRBV6-3,few,TGTGCCAGCAGGCCGGGACAGGTTCCCTCTGGGGCCAACGTCCTGACTTTC,CASRPGQVPSGANVLTF
TRBJ2-2,-,TRBV4-2,-,TGTGCCAGCAGCCAAGAGCGGGGGCAGGGGGACGGGGAGCTGTTTTTT,CASSQERGQGDGELFF
TRBJ2-3,-,TRBV27,few,TGTGCCAGCAGTCCAAGGCCCGATTTCCGTTTCACAGATACGCAGTATTTT,CASSPRPDFRFTDTQYF
TRBJ2-1,-,TRBV5-5,-,TGTGCCAGCCCAGGGGATGAGCAGTTCTTC,CASPGDEQFF
TRBJ2-1,TRBD1,TRBV24-1,-,TGTGCCACCAGTGATTTGCCCAGGGGGTACGCCAATGAGCAGTTCTTC,CATSDLPRGYANEQFF
TRBJ2-3,-,TRBV20-1,few,TGCAGTGCTAGAGATTGGGACGACCCAGCCACAGATACGCAGTATTTT,CSARDWDDPATDTQYF
TRBJ2-3,TRBD2,TRBV23-1,-,TGCGCCAGCAGTGGAAAGCGGGGGGGGCCTTCAGATACGCAGTATTTT,CASSGKRGGPSDTQYF